These T cell receptor beta chains were read from a single sample in a study of OX40 agonist ivuxolimab in advanced cancers. The repertoire was sequenced with immunoSEQ multiplex PCR; TCRdb's copy has only in-frame clones and lacks some. Altogether about 83,000 clones are present, around 85% being singletons, with the ten largest covering approximately 7.4%. The sample was CD4+ or CD8+ T cells sorted from blood, taken in a trial of the OX40 agonist ivuxolimab. These receptors all come from an adult with an advanced solid tumor such as melanoma, head and neck, liver or kidney cancer. CDR3s include the opening cysteine and the closing phenylalanine or tryptophan. The D gene is left open where the match is weak. The size field is filled for only some rows; it gives once, few, many or a size class.

v_gene	abundance	j_gene	d_gene	CDR3aa	CDR3nt
TRBV6-1	.	TRBJ1-2	.	CASIGTSALYGYTF	TGTGCCAGCATTGGGACATCTGCTCTCTATGGCTACACCTTC
TRBV2	medium-sized	TRBJ1-5	.	CASTREGNQPQHF	TGTGCCAGCACGAGGGAAGGCAATCAGCCCCAGCATTTT
TRBV7-6	once	TRBJ1-2	TRBD1	CASSSPTGGAEDYGYTF	TGTGCCAGCAGCTCCCCGACAGGGGGCGCGGAGGACTATGGCTACACCTTC
TRBV10-3	.	TRBJ1-1	.	CAIAGGRGSGSSTEAFF	TGTGCCATCGCCGGGGGGCGGGGGTCGGGGTCGAGCACTGAAGCTTTCTTT
TRBV30	.	TRBJ1-1	.	CAWSRATGTEAFF	TGTGCCTGGAGCCGGGCCACAGGCACTGAAGCTTTCTTT
TRBV2	.	TRBJ1-6	TRBD1	CASSRTGISLSSYNSPLHF	TGTGCCAGCAGCAGGACAGGGATTTCTCTCAGCTCCTATAATTCACCCCTCCACTTT
TRBV5-1	.	TRBJ2-6	TRBD1	CASSVAGTGGSGANVLTF	TGCGCCAGCAGCGTCGCCGGGACAGGGGGCTCTGGGGCCAACGTCCTGACTTTC
TRBV5-1	.	TRBJ1-2	.	CASSLGRAGANYGYTF	TGCGCCAGCAGCTTGGGCAGGGCAGGAGCTAACTATGGCTACACCTTC
TRBV11-2	.	TRBJ1-1	TRBD1	CASSLKWEQGGTEAFF	TGTGCCAGCAGCTTAAAATGGGAACAGGGGGGCACTGAAGCTTTCTTT
TRBV7-2	.	TRBJ2-5	.	CASSGGGATQETQYF	TGTGCCAGCAGTGGCGGGGGCGCTACCCAAGAGACCCAGTACTTC
TRBV5-5	.	TRBJ1-3	TRBD1	CASSHGTGGLGNTIYF	TGTGCCAGCAGCCACGGGACAGGGGGCCTTGGAAACACCATATATTTT
TRBV6-5	.	TRBJ1-6	.	CASKAEGFLSPLHF	TGTGCCAGCAAGGCAGAGGGGTTCTTATCACCCCTCCACTTT
TRBV30	.	TRBJ1-1	.	CAWSVPPLNTEAFF	TGTGCCTGGAGTGTACCACCCTTGAACACTGAAGCTTTCTTT